The 21 T cell receptor beta chains below were found in one sample sequenced in a study of blood T cell repertoires in COVID-19. The protocol was immunoSEQ multiplex PCR, while the TCRdb copy is restricted to in-frame clones and leaves out a portion. The sample includes roughly 200,000 clones, about 81% of them seen just once. The source material was PBMCs or T cells enriched from blood (not recorded which). The receptors come from a man aged 35-49 years who had recovered from COVID-19.

The rearrangement uses TRBV5-8 and TRBJ2-5; unclear D gene. The germline gives CDR1 SGHTS, CDR2 YDEGEE. Trimming shortened V by 4 bases and J by 2 bases, and 15 bases separated the two germline ends. The CDR3 covers 15 residues. The CDR3 DNA sequence: TGTGCCAGCAGCCTGAGGCAGTTTTATCAAGAGACCCAGTACTTC. As protein: CASSLRQFYQETQYF.

The rearrangement links TRBV5-1 to TRBJ1-6; TRBD1 aligns across 10 bases. This CDR3 region has 16 residues. Trimming removed 0 bases from V and 10 bases from J; junction bases left unmatched: 7. Per the germline V gene, CDR1 is SGHRS and CDR2 is YFSETQ. CDR3 sequence: CASSLETGGSGSPLHF. CDR3 coding DNA: TGCGCCAGCAGCTTGGAGACAGGGGGCTCGGGATCACCCCTCCACTTT.

The V gene is TRBV30, the J gene TRBJ1-1, with TRBD1 matching 7 bases. CDR1 and CDR2 from the germline V gene are GTSNPN and SVGIG (reference sequence). There are 13 residues in the CDR3. V was pared by 3 bases and J by 4 bases, with 5 bases of the junction left unmatched. This chain's CDR3 is CAWRPGQRTEAFF. In nucleotides, the CDR3 is TGTGCCTGGAGGCCGGGACAGCGCACTGAAGCTTTCTTT.

In its sample, this clone was seen once. The rearrangement uses TRBV3-1 (or the pseudogene TRBV3-2) and TRBJ2-3; D not certain. V was shortened by 1 base and J by 0 bases, with 11 bases between the two germline ends. The CDR3 has 16 amino acids. Germline CDR1 reads LGHDT; CDR2 reads YNNKEL (reference sequence). The CDR3 region is CASSQVASGSTDTQYF. The CDR3 DNA sequence: TGTGCCAGCAGCCAAGTGGCGTCAGGTAGCACAGATACGCAGTATTTT.

The rearrangement links TRBV6-6 to TRBJ2-1; TRBD2 matches 13 bases. The CDR3 is 17 residues long. V lost 6 bases to trimming and J lost 4 bases; unmatched junction nucleotides: 9. CDR1 is MNHNY, CDR2 SVGAGI, per germline (reference sequence). Here the CDR3 DNA reads TGTGCCAGCAGACGACTTAGGACTAGCGGGAGATACAATGAGCAGTTCTTC. Translation: CASRRLRTSGRYNEQFF.

This clone has only a few counts. The rearrangement uses TRBV5-4 and TRBJ1-1, with TRBD1 as a possible D gene (6 bases). The germline V gene has CDR1 SGHNT and CDR2 YYREEE (reference sequence). The ends were cut back, 4 bases at V and 5 bases at J, with 18 bases in the middle. The CDR3 contains 15 residues. Written as DNA, the CDR3 is TGTGCCAGCAGCACAGGGTCCCTGGGGGGGACTGAAGCTTTCTTT. It translates to CASSTGSLGGTEAFF.

The chain combines TRBV12-3 or TRBV12-4 with TRBJ1-1; 7 nucleotides align to TRBD1. The CDR3 is 11 amino acids. V was pared by 5 bases and J by 9 bases, with 3 bases of the junction left unmatched. The CDR3, as DNA: TGTGCCAGCAGTATGGACAGGAAAGCTTTCTTT. This codes for CASSMDRKAFF.

The chain uses TRBV7-9 and TRBJ1-3; D is unresolved. From germline, CDR1 is SEHNR and CDR2 FQNEAQ (reference sequence). The CDR3 covers 14 residues. Trimming took off 1 base at V and 4 bases at J, with 8 bases between the two ends. CDR3 sequence (DNA): TGTGCCAGCAGCTTAGAGATGCGGGGAAACACCATATATTTT. Its protein product is CASSLEMRGNTIYF.

The V gene is TRBV5-1, the J gene TRBJ2-1; TRBD1 matches at 8 bases. Germline CDR1 is SGHRS and CDR2 is YFSETQ. With V trimmed by 3 bases and J by 12 bases, 5 bases remained unmatched. The CDR3 loop spans 12 amino acids. CDR3 in DNA: TGCGCCAGCAGCTCGGACAGGGATGGGCAGTTCTTC. Translating gives CASSSDRDGQFF.

The gene calls are TRBV5-1 and TRBJ2-1; 8 positions match TRBD2. The V segment lost 1 base and the J segment 5 bases; nucleotides outside the gene matches: 5. Germline loops: CDR1 SGHRS, CDR2 YFSETQ. The CDR3 is 15 residues long. This CDR3 is CASSLTAGGNNEQFF. The CDR3 DNA follows: TGCGCCAGCAGCTTGACGGCGGGAGGCAACAATGAGCAGTTCTTC.

The chain is built from TRBV5-1 and TRBJ1-4; D is undetermined. Per germline, CDR1 SGHRS and CDR2 YFSETQ. Trimming pared 4 bases from V and 0 bases from J, leaving 19 bases between. This CDR3 comprises 18 residues. The CDR3: CASSPRSGERATNEKLFF. The CDR3 DNA follows: TGCGCCAGCAGCCCCCGTAGCGGGGAACGGGCAACTAATGAAAAACTGTTTTTT.

This chain connects TRBV19 to TRBJ1-5, with 9 nucleotides matching TRBD1. Losses at the gene ends were 4 bases for V and 5 bases for J; bases not matched to a gene: 15. CDR3 length: 18 amino acids. Germline-derived CDR1 and CDR2 are LNHDA and SQIVND (reference sequence). The DNA of the CDR3 is TGTGCCAGTAGTAGAATTTATGTTGGGACAGGGTGGGATCAGCCCCAGCATTTT. Amino acid sequence: CASSRIYVGTGWDQPQHF.

The count of this clone is one. The J gene is TRBJ1-5, the V gene TRBV19; D unresolved. The CDR3 contains 13 residues. V was clipped by 4 bases and J by 6 bases, with 10 bases between them. The germline gives CDR1 LNHDA, CDR2 SQIVND (reference sequence). The CDR3 DNA is TGTGCCAGTAGTACCCCACGAGTTCAGCCCCAGCATTTT. Protein product: CASSTPRVQPQHF.

V usage is TRBV5-1 and J usage is TRBJ2-7, with D perhaps matching TRBD2 (6 bases). The CDR3 totals 16 residues. Trimming removed 4 bases at V and 0 bases at J, with 17 bases between. The germline CDR1 and CDR2 sequences are SGHRS and YFSETQ. The CDR3 bases are TGCGCCAGCAGCCACATACCGGGACTCAGCTCCTACGAGCAGTACTTC. Its translation: CASSHIPGLSSYEQYF.

This chain joins TRBV2 and TRBJ2-1; TRBD1 is a possible D gene (6 bases). Germline loops: CDR1 SNHLY, CDR2 FYNNEI. V shed 6 bases and J shed 4 bases, with 16 bases lying between them. This CDR3 is built from 15 residues. CDR3 sequence reads: CASSENRVEYNEQFF. In nucleotides, the CDR3 is TGTGCCAGCAGCGAAAACAGGGTGGAATACAATGAGCAGTTCTTC.

This chain joins TRBV24-1 and TRBJ2-1; D is perhaps TRBD2 (6 bases). The CDR3 is 16 residues long. V lost 3 bases and J lost 2, with 13 bases in between. Germline V gene sequence: CDR1 KGHDR, CDR2 SFDVKD. In nucleotides, the CDR3 is TGTGCCACCAGTGATCCCCGGGAGCCTCCCTACAATGAGCAGTTCTTC. As protein: CATSDPREPPYNEQFF.

The rearrangement joins TRBV18 to TRBJ2-7, with 10 nucleotides matching TRBD1. V lost 2 bases to trimming and J lost 7 bases; unmatched junction nucleotides: 5. This CDR3 region has 14 residues. The V gene's germline CDR1 is KGHSH and CDR2 LQKENI. CDR3 sequence (DNA): TGTGCCAGCTCACCAACGACAGGGGGCAGGGAGCAGTACTTC. Its protein product is CASSPTTGGREQYF.

V usage is TRBV12-3 or TRBV12-4 and J usage is TRBJ2-7; possibly TRBD2 for D (6 bases). This CDR3 has 13 residues. Deletions cut 3 bases from V and 6 bases from J, with 12 bases between. The CDR3 loop reads CASSFGRGREQYF. The CDR3 DNA sequence: TGTGCCAGCAGTTTCGGGCGGGGACGCGAGCAGTACTTC.

The chain joins TRBV18 to TRBJ2-2, with TRBD1 matching 10 bases. V lost 1 base to trimming and J lost 4 bases; unmatched junction nucleotides: 3. This CDR3 spans 16 amino acids. Germline V lookup: CDR1 KGHSH, CDR2 LQKENI. The CDR3 loop reads CASSPRQGAGTGELFF. The CDR3 region has the DNA TGTGCCAGCTCACCACGACAGGGGGCTGGCACCGGGGAGCTGTTTTTT. The full variable domain, completed using reference TRBV18 and TRBJ2-2, is NAGVMQNPRHLVRRRGQEARLRCSPMKGHSHVYWYRQLPEEGLKFMVYLQKENIIDESGMPKERFSAEFPKEGPSILRIQQVVRGDSAAYFCASSPRQGAGTGELFFGEGSRLTVL.

The chain carries TRBV12-5 and TRBJ2-7; TRBD1 matches at 8 bases. Trimming removed 4 bases from V and 2 bases from J; junction bases left unmatched: 7. Germline CDR1 and CDR2: LGHNT and FRNRAP. This CDR3 contains 15 residues. This CDR3 reads CASGSRTGTTYEQYF. The CDR3 DNA reads as TGTGCTAGTGGTTCCCGGACAGGGACAACCTACGAGCAGTACTTC. The whole variable domain, remainder taken from reference TRBV12-5 and TRBJ2-7, is DARVTQTPRHKVTEMGQEVTMRCQPILGHNTVFWYRQTMMQGLELLAYFRNRAPLDDSGMPKDRFSAEMPDATLATLKIQPSEPRDSAVYFCASGSRTGTTYEQYFGPGTRLTVT.

The chain combines TRBV9 with TRBJ1-2; the D gene is possibly TRBD1 (6 bases). The length of the CDR3 is 15 residues. V was trimmed by 6 bases and J by 4 bases, leaving 19 bases between them. Per the germline V gene, CDR1 is SGDLS and CDR2 is YYNGEE. In nucleotides, the CDR3 is TGTGCCAGCAACCTGGGGCAGGGACAAATCTATGGCTACACCTTC. The encoded protein is CASNLGQGQIYGYTF.